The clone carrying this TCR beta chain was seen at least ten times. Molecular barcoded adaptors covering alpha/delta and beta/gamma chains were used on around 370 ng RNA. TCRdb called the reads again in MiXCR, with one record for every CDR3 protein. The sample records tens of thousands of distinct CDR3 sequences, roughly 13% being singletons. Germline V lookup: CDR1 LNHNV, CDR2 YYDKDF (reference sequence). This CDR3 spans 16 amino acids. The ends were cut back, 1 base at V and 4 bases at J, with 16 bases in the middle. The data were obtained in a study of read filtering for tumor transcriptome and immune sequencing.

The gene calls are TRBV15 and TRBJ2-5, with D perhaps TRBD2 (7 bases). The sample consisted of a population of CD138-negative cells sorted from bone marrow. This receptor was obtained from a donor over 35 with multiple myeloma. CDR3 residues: CATSRVRGAAGETQYF. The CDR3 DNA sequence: TGTGCCACCAGCAGAGTACGGGGGGCGGCGGGAGAGACCCAGTACTTC.